The clone carrying this T cell receptor (beta chain) was picked up a small number of times. Its antigen is not identified. PCR involved 60 Vbeta and 13 Jbeta primers. Measured with immunoSEQ multiplex PCR; TCRdb has only the in-frame clones, and not every one. The sample holds around 220,000 clones, 65% to 75% seen once. V dropped 2 bases and J dropped 1 base, with 12 bases sitting between them. In germline, CDR1 is MNHEY, CDR2 SVGAGI. The CDR3 has 16 residues. The data originate from a study of cytomegalovirus exposure and HLA in healthy donors. General study results and limits: The study recorded 150 to 200 TCR beta chains that were cytomegalovirus-associated. For presence/absence analyses, sequencing depth was assumed to be roughly uniform across donors. One variant, a missense change in DCLRE1C, was linked in a later analysis to TCR beta V- and J-gene trimming.

Healthy bone marrow donors formed the donor group. This rearrangement joins TRBV6-5 to TRBJ2-1; D is possibly TRBD1 (5 bases). The receptor was isolated from a woman younger than 45 in good health and CMV-seronegative. Sequencing used PBMCs. The CDR3 region has the DNA TGTGCCAGCAGTTACCAGGGTTTGGGTTCCTACAATGAGCAGTTCTTC. Translation gives CASSYQGLGSYNEQFF.